The 14 T cell receptor beta chains listed next were all sequenced from one sample in a study of cytomegalovirus exposure and HLA in healthy donors. The study ran its PCR with 60 Vbeta and 13 Jbeta primers. TCRdb's table, derived via immunoSEQ multiplex PCR, lists solely in-frame clones and lacks some. This table has about 200,000 clones, 70% to 85% appearing once. Sequenced: PBMCs. Source of these receptors: a boy aged 2-15 years in good health and CMV-seronegative.

V gene TRBV21-1 combines with J gene TRBJ1-3; TRBD1, the table's D call, lacks a check against the DNA. TRBV21-1 is marked as a pseudogene. The CDR3 spans 16 residues. The CDR3 nucleotides are TGTGCCAGCAGCAAAGCCGCACAGGTCCCTGGAAACACCATATATTTT. As protein: CASSKAAQVPGNTIYF.

This chain connects TRBV21-1 to TRBJ2-1; TRBD2, the table's D call, lacks a check against the DNA. TRBV21-1 is given as a pseudogene. The CDR3 totals 12 residues. The CDR3 DNA is TGTGCCAGCAGCAAAAGGGCTAGCGGGCAGTTCTTC. Translating gives CASSKRASGQFF.

The chain employs TRBV20-1 and TRBJ1-2; a possible D gene is TRBD1 (5 bases). V was pared by 4 bases and J by 10 bases, with 10 bases between. CDR3 length equals 10 residues. From germline, CDR1 is DFQATT and CDR2 SNEGSKA (reference sequence). The CDR3 here is CSATLGAYTF. CDR3 sequence (DNA): TGCAGTGCTACTTTAGGGGCCTACACCTTC.

The rearrangement links TRBV19 to TRBJ1-1; 7 positions match TRBD1. V trimming: 10 bases; J trimming: 3 bases; junction bases outside the gene matches: 2. The germline V gene encodes CDR1 LNHDA and CDR2 SQIVND (reference sequence). The CDR3 has 11 residues. The CDR3 coding sequence is TGTGCCACTACAGGGGACACTGAAGCTTTCTTT. Translated, it gives CATTGDTEAFF.

The CDR3 DNA reads as TGTGCCAGCAGTCTAATGAGGGTGAACGAGTACAATGAGCAGTTCTTC. Translated: CASSLMRVNEYNEQFF. V gene TRBV11-2 combines with J gene TRBJ2-1; a possible D gene is TRBD2 (5 bases). V lost 6 bases and J 4 bases, leaving 19 bases between the germline ends. CDR3 length: 16 amino acids. Germline-derived CDR1 and CDR2 are SGHAT and FQNNGV. Full variable domain (outside the CDR3, taken from reference TRBV11-2 and TRBJ2-1): EAGVAQSPRYKIIEKRQSVAFWCNPISGHATLYWYQQILGQGPKLLIQFQNNGVVDDSQLPKDRFSAERLKGVDSTLKIQPAKLEDSAVYLCASSLMRVNEYNEQFFGPGTRLTVL.

The chain recombines TRBV30 with TRBJ2-5; D call uncertain. The V end was cut by 0 bases, the J end by 5 bases, with 4 bases between. Germline values: CDR1 GTSNPN, CDR2 SVGIG (reference sequence). The CDR3 is made up of 11 amino acids. This CDR3 reads CAWSVMETQYF. The CDR3, as DNA: TGTGCCTGGAGTGTCATGGAGACCCAGTACTTC.

This clone appeared a single time. V and J are TRBV4-1 and TRBJ2-7; D not certain. The CDR3 contains 15 residues. The ends were cut back, 0 bases at V and 3 bases at J, with 12 bases in the middle. Germline V CDR1 and CDR2: MGHRA, YSYEKL. CDR3 sequence: CASSQDFRYGYEQYF. As DNA, the CDR3 is TGCGCCAGCAGCCAAGATTTCAGGTACGGCTACGAGCAGTACTTC.

This clone appeared a single time. The CDR3 DNA reads TGCGCCAGCAGCTTGGTCGATGAGCAGTTCTTC. It yields the protein CASSLVDEQFF. V and J are TRBV5-1 and TRBJ2-1; no firm D call. Germline loops: CDR1 SGHRS, CDR2 YFSETQ. The length of the CDR3 is 11 residues. V was clipped by 0 bases and J by 8 bases, with 3 bases between them. The full variable domain, with the rest looked up from reference TRBV5-1 and TRBJ2-1, is KAGVTQTPRYLIKTRGQQVTLSCSPISGHRSVSWYQQTPGQGLQFLFEYFSETQRNKGNFPGRFSGRQFSNSRSEMNVSTLELGDSALYLCASSLVDEQFFGPGTRLTVL.

This chain uses TRBV7-9 with TRBJ1-2, with D possibly TRBD1 on 5 matching bases. Trimming pared 3 bases from V and 8 bases from J, leaving 16 bases between. The CDR3 covers 14 residues. CDR1 and CDR2 from the germline V gene are SEHNR and FQNEAQ (reference sequence). CDR3 sequence: CASSFFRALGGYTF. The CDR3 DNA sequence: TGTGCCAGCAGCTTCTTCAGGGCCCTCGGGGGCTACACCTTC.

The J gene is TRBJ1-2, the V gene TRBV7-9; no clear D gene. There are 13 residues in the CDR3. Deletions cut 0 bases from V and 4 bases from J, with 6 bases between. The germline gives CDR1 SEHNR, CDR2 FQNEAQ (reference sequence). As DNA, the CDR3 is TGTGCCAGCAGCTTAGCGACAAGCTATGGCTACACCTTC. It specifies CASSLATSYGYTF.

The chain combines TRBV29-1 with TRBJ2-7, with TRBD1 identical over 7 bases. V lost 1 base to trimming and J lost 1 base; unmatched junction nucleotides: 1. This CDR3 has 13 residues. Germline assignment: CDR1 SQVTM and CDR2 ANQGSEA. The CDR3 loop reads CSVEGDSSYEQYF. The CDR3 DNA reads as TGCAGCGTTGAAGGGGACAGTTCCTACGAGCAGTACTTC.

The V call is TRBV4-1, the J call TRBJ2-2, with unresolved D. Trimming removed 1 base at V and 0 bases at J, with 15 bases between. The CDR3 length is 18 residues. Looked up from germline, CDR1 is MGHRA and CDR2 is YSYEKL. The CDR3 nucleotides are TGCGCCAGCAGCCAAGTGTCAGGTCAATACTCGAACACCGGGGAGCTGTTTTTT. It encodes CASSQVSGQYSNTGELFF.

J is TRBJ2-3 and V is TRBV11-2; D possibly corresponds to TRBD1 (5 bases). CDR3 size: 15 residues. CDR1 is SGHAT, CDR2 FQNNGV, per germline. The germline V and J ends were trimmed by 6 bases and 3 bases, with 16 bases remaining between them. For the CDR3, the DNA is TGTGCCAGCAGTCTTCCAGGGTTGAGGACAGATACGCAGTATTTT. Translated: CASSLPGLRTDTQYF.

The rearrangement joins TRBV18 to TRBJ1-1; 11 bases are shared with TRBD1. Germline CDR1 is KGHSH and CDR2 is LQKENI. This CDR3 comprises 17 residues. V trimming: 6 bases; J trimming: 1 base; junction bases outside the gene matches: 10. The CDR3 loop is CASSHGQGATGNTEAFF. The DNA for the CDR3 is TGTGCCAGCTCGCATGGACAGGGGGCGACAGGGAACACTGAAGCTTTCTTT. The full variable domain, its missing parts supplied by reference TRBV18 and TRBJ1-1, is NAGVMQNPRHLVRRRGQEARLRCSPMKGHSHVYWYRQLPEEGLKFMVYLQKENIIDESGMPKERFSAEFPKEGPSILRIQQVVRGDSAAYFCASSHGQGATGNTEAFFGQGTRLTVV.